This passage covers 23 T cell receptor beta chains from one sample sequenced in a study of cytomegalovirus exposure and HLA in healthy donors. PCR was performed using 60 Vbeta and 13 Jbeta primers. The method was immunoSEQ multiplex PCR; TCRdb's version includes in-frame clones alone and lacks a portion of them. Its table records approximately 110,000 clones. Sequenced: PBMCs. These receptor sequences come from a man aged 18 to 30 in good health and CMV-seronegative.

This chain joins TRBV6-1 and TRBJ1-2, with D unclear. The CDR3 length is 12 residues. V lost 8 bases and J lost 4, with 11 bases in between. Germline CDR1 MNHNS, CDR2 SASEGT. CDR3 DNA sequence: TGTGCCAGCGTCGCACACCTCTATGGCTACACCTTC. This gives the protein CASVAHLYGYTF.

The V gene is TRBV9, the J gene TRBJ1-1; D perhaps matches TRBD1 (5 bases). CDR1 and CDR2 from the germline V gene are SGDLS and YYNGEE. This CDR3 contains 17 residues. Trimming took off 2 bases at V and 0 bases at J, with 17 bases between the two ends. CDR3 in amino acids: CASSVGPGGGVNTEAFF. The CDR3 nucleotides read TGTGCCAGCAGCGTGGGCCCGGGGGGGGGAGTGAACACTGAAGCTTTCTTT. The whole variable domain, remainder taken from reference TRBV9 and TRBJ1-1, is DSGVTQTPKHLITATGQRVTLRCSPRSGDLSVYWYQQSLDQGLQFLIQYYNGEERAKGNILERFSAQQFPDLHSELNLSSLELGDSALYFCASSVGPGGGVNTEAFFGQGTRLTVV.

The chain combines TRBV18 with TRBJ2-2; D is possibly TRBD1 (5 bases). Germline V gene sequence: CDR1 KGHSH, CDR2 LQKENI. The CDR3 length is 14 residues. V lost 10 bases, J lost 0 bases, and 12 bases lay in between. CDR3 residues: CATCQTANTGELFF. CDR3 nucleotides: TGTGCCACATGCCAGACAGCGAACACCGGGGAGCTGTTTTTT.

The rearrangement links TRBV4-1 to TRBJ2-3, with TRBD2 matching 14 bases. The V gene end was trimmed by 3 bases and the J gene end by 0 bases; junction bases not matched to a gene: 11. The CDR3 extends over 20 amino acids. From germline, CDR1 is MGHRA and CDR2 YSYEKL. CDR3 sequence (DNA): TGCGCCAGCAGCCATCCGGGACTAGCGGGAGTCGGCCAAAGCACAGATACGCAGTATTTT. It codes for CASSHPGLAGVGQSTDTQYF.

This sequence joins TRBV11-2 and TRBJ2-7; 7 bases line up with TRBD2. Trimming took 0 bases from V and 7 from J; bases not matched to a gene: 9. The CDR3 is made up of 15 amino acids. Per the germline V gene, CDR1 is SGHAT and CDR2 is FQNNGV. CDR3 DNA: TGTGCCAGCAGCTTAGACCCCGGGACTACCCGAGAGCAGTACTTC. Protein: CASSLDPGTTREQYF.

As to this clone: Other nucleotide sequences in the sample specify the same CDR3. This chain joins TRBV27 and TRBJ1-1; tentatively, D is TRBD1 (5 bases). This CDR3 has 13 amino acids. The germline V gene encodes CDR1 MNHEY and CDR2 SMNVEV (reference sequence). V lost 3 bases, J lost 4 bases, and 9 bases lay in between. The CDR3 is CASSFRGSTEAFF. Here the CDR3 DNA reads TGTGCCAGCAGTTTTCGGGGGTCCACTGAAGCTTTCTTT.

V is TRBV14 and J is TRBJ1-4, with a possible D match to TRBD1 (6 bases). The germline V gene has CDR1 SGHDN and CDR2 FVKESK. V lost 6 bases and J 1 base, leaving 12 bases between the germline ends. The CDR3 has 15 residues. CDR3 nucleotides: TGTGCCAGCAGAGGGGGAATCAGAACTAATGAAAAACTGTTTTTT. It translates to CASRGGIRTNEKLFF.

V is TRBV18 and J is TRBJ2-4, with D tentatively TRBD1 (5 bases). V was trimmed by 0 bases and J by 10 bases, leaving 13 bases between them. CDR1 is KGHSH and CDR2 is LQKENI in the germline V gene. The CDR3 totals 14 residues. The CDR3 region has the DNA TGTGCCAGCTCACCACCAGGGTCAGGGCGAATTCAGTACTTC. It specifies CASSPPGSGRIQYF.

The chain has TRBV15 and TRBJ2-7, with a tentative D call TRBD1 (6 bases). The V gene's germline CDR1 is LNHNV and CDR2 YYDKDF (reference sequence). Trimming pared 7 bases from V and 5 bases from J, leaving 15 bases between. The CDR3 has 13 amino acids. CDR3 loop: CATKAQGIHEQYF. The CDR3 nucleotides read TGTGCCACCAAAGCACAGGGTATCCACGAGCAGTACTTC.

The chain joins TRBV18 to TRBJ2-1; unclear D gene. V dropped 8 bases and J dropped 4 bases, with 6 bases sitting between them. The CDR3 has 11 residues. Germline CDR1 KGHSH, CDR2 LQKENI. The CDR3 DNA sequence: TGTGCCAGCGCCGGGTACAATGAGCAGTTCTTC. It translates to CASAGYNEQFF.

This chain joins TRBV28 and TRBJ1-5; a possible D gene is TRBD1 (5 bases). V dropped 6 bases and J dropped 5 bases, with 17 bases sitting between them. This CDR3 has 15 residues. Germline assignment: CDR1 MDHEN and CDR2 SYDVKM. Here the CDR3 reads CASRLLGAVDQPQHF. Here the CDR3 DNA reads TGTGCCAGCAGACTCCTAGGGGCCGTCGATCAGCCCCAGCATTTT.

The CDR3 nucleotides read TGTGCCAGCAGTTTAAGCAGGGGGACCACTGAAGCTTTCTTT. Translation: CASSLSRGTTEAFF. V usage is TRBV27 and J usage is TRBJ1-1, with TRBD1 matching over 7 bases. Germline values: CDR1 MNHEY, CDR2 SMNVEV (reference sequence). J was trimmed by 4 bases and V by 2 bases; bases with no gene match: 4. The CDR3 totals 14 residues.

The J gene is TRBJ2-1, the V gene TRBV28, with D possibly matching TRBD1 (5 bases). This CDR3 comprises 13 residues. Trimming cost V 6 bases and J 8 bases, with 14 bases left between them. From germline, CDR1 is MDHEN and CDR2 SYDVKM. The CDR3 region has the DNA TGTGCCAGCAGCCCACGACCCAGGGATGAGCAGTTCTTC. Encoded protein: CASSPRPRDEQFF.

The chain employs TRBV5-1 and TRBJ1-1; possible D gene TRBD1, 6 bases. CDR1 is SGHRS, CDR2 YFSETQ, per germline. The CDR3 runs to 13 residues. Trimming pared 7 bases from V and 4 bases from J, leaving 14 bases between. The CDR3 protein is CASQEQGSTEAFF. The CDR3 nucleotides read TGCGCCAGCCAAGAACAGGGATCCACTGAAGCTTTCTTT.

This chain uses TRBV27 with TRBJ1-2, with 7 nucleotides matching TRBD1. J was trimmed by 3 bases and V by 6 bases; bases with no gene match: 7. Germline loops: CDR1 MNHEY, CDR2 SMNVEV (reference sequence). This CDR3 region has 14 residues. CDR3: CASSPGTAHYGYTF. In DNA form, the CDR3 reads TGTGCCAGCAGCCCCGGGACAGCCCACTATGGCTACACCTTC.

The chain carries TRBV9 and TRBJ2-1; no clear D gene. Germline V gene lookup returns CDR1 SGDLS and CDR2 YYNGEE. The CDR3 extends over 14 amino acids. Trimming took off 1 base at V and 0 bases at J, with 5 bases between the two ends. CDR3 in DNA: TGTGCCAGCAGCGTAACCAGCTCCTACAATGAGCAGTTCTTC. This encodes CASSVTSSYNEQFF. Using reference TRBV9 and TRBJ2-1 for the parts outside the CDR3, the full variable domain is DSGVTQTPKHLITATGQRVTLRCSPRSGDLSVYWYQQSLDQGLQFLIQYYNGEERAKGNILERFSAQQFPDLHSELNLSSLELGDSALYFCASSVTSSYNEQFFGPGTRLTVL.

This chain joins TRBV7-9 and TRBJ2-7; possible D gene TRBD1, 5 bases. Germline V gene lookup returns CDR1 SEHNR and CDR2 FQNEAQ (reference sequence). The V and J ends lost 5 bases and 7 bases respectively, with 21 bases between them. The CDR3 totals 15 residues. CDR3 protein: CASSGVLLAKGEQYF. Here the CDR3 DNA reads TGTGCCAGCAGCGGGGTTCTGTTGGCTAAGGGGGAGCAGTACTTC.

This rearrangement joins TRBV7-2 to TRBJ1-5; perhaps TRBD1 as D (5 bases). Germline V CDR1 and CDR2: SGHTA, FQGNSA. This CDR3 spans 15 amino acids. With 1 base removed from V and 4 bases from J, the gap between germline ends came to 11 bases. CDR3 protein: CASSLVGGVNQPQHF. The DNA for the CDR3 is TGTGCCAGCAGCTTAGTGGGAGGGGTAAATCAGCCCCAGCATTTT.

The gene calls are TRBV14 and TRBJ2-7; 8 positions match TRBD1. From germline, CDR1 is SGHDN and CDR2 FVKESK. CDR3 length equals 15 residues. V dropped 5 bases and J dropped 4; count of bases not matched to a gene: 10. For the CDR3, the DNA is TGTGCCAGCAGCTTGCTAGGGACAGGAGGGTACGAGCAGTACTTC. Protein: CASSLLGTGGYEQYF.

V usage is TRBV19 and J usage is TRBJ2-6; TRBD2 aligns across 7 bases. V shed 1 base and J 3 bases; nucleotides not matched to a gene: 3. Germline CDR1 reads LNHDA; CDR2 reads SQIVND (reference sequence). The CDR3 has 16 residues. DNA of the CDR3: TGTGCCAGTAGTATAGTGGGAGGGAATGGGGCCAACGTCCTGACTTTC. Translated: CASSIVGGNGANVLTF.

V is TRBV6-1 and J is TRBJ2-7, with 10 bases lining up with TRBD1. J gave up 5 bases and V 8 bases, and 9 bases lay outside the gene matches. Germline CDR1 MNHNS, CDR2 SASEGT. The CDR3 contains 14 residues. CDR3 sequence (DNA): TGTGCCAGCGTTAGGACAGGGGGGGTACACGAGCAGTACTTC. Amino acids: CASVRTGGVHEQYF.

For this clone: A read error may account for a junction end that differs from germline. The chain carries TRBV2 and TRBJ2-1, with D possibly being TRBD1 (6 bases). Germline loops: CDR1 SNHLY, CDR2 FYNNEI. This CDR3 comprises 13 residues. The CDR3 loop reads CASSEEQGNEQFF. CDR3 nucleotides: TGTGCCAGCAGCGAAGAACAGGGAAATGAGCAGTTCTTC.

The rearrangement links TRBV5-5 to TRBJ2-1; possible D gene TRBD1, 5 bases. V lost 0 bases and J lost 7, with 11 bases in between. Germline CDR1 SGHKS, CDR2 YYEKEE (reference sequence). The CDR3 runs 14 residues. The CDR3 DNA sequence: TGTGCCAGCAGCTTGGTGGGCAGGGCAAATGAGCAGTTCTTC. It specifies CASSLVGRANEQFF.